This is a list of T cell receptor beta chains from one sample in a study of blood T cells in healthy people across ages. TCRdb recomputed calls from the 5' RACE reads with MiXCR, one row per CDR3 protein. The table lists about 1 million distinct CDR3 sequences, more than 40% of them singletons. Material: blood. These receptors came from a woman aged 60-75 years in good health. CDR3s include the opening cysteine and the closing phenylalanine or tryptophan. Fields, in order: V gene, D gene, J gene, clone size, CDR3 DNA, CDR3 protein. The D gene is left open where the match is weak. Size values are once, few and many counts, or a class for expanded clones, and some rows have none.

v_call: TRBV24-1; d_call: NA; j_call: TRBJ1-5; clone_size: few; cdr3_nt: TGTGCCACCAGTGACCCGACAGGTAGCAATCAGCCCCAGCATTTT; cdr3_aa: CATSDPTGSNQPQHF
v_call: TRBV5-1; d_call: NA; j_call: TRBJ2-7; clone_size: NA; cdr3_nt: TGCGCCAGCAGCTTCTTAGCACAGGGTACCGATGAGCAGTACTTC; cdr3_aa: CASSFLAQGTDEQYF
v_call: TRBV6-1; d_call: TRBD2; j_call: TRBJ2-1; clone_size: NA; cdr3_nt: TGTGCCAGCAGTGAAGCGGCAGCGGGGAACTCTTACAATGAGCAGTTCTTC; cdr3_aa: CASSEAAAGNSYNEQFF
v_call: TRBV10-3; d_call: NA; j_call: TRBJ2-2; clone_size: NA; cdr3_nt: TGTGCCAGCGGGACGCAGAAGAACACCGGGGAGCTGTTTTTT; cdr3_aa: CASGTQKNTGELFF
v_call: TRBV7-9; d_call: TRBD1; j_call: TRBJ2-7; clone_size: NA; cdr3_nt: TGTGCCAGCAGCTTACGGACAGGGATTCCCTACGAGCAGTACTTC; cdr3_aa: CASSLRTGIPYEQYF
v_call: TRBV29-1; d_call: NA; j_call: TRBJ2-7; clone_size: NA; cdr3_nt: TGCAGCGCCCGTGACGGTTACTACGAGCAGTACTTC; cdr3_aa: CSARDGYYEQYF
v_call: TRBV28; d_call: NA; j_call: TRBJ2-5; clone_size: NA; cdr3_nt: TGTGCCAGCAGTTTCAAGCCCGCGTGTGGGACCCAGTACTTC; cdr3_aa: CASSFKPACGTQYF
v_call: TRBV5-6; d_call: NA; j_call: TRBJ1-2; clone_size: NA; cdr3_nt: TGTGCCAGCAGCCGCCGGTCCGGCTACACCTTC; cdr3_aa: CASSRRSGYTF
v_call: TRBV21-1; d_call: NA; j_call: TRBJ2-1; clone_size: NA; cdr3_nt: TGTGCCAGCCGGACAGGGGTTTCTCCGCGGGGGGACGATGAGCAGTTCTTC; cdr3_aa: CASRTGVSPRGDDEQFF
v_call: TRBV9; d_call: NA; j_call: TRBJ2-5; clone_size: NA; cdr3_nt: TGTACCAGCACCGGGACACCTTCCTCCTTTGAGACCCAGTACTTC; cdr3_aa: CTSTGTPSSFETQYF
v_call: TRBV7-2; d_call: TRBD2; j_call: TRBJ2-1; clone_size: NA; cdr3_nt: TGTGCCAGCAGCTTAGCGTTCAGCGGGAGTGGGAATGAGCAGTTCTTC; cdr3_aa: CASSLAFSGSGNEQFF
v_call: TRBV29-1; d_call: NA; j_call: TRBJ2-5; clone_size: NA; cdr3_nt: TGCAGCGTTAATGGCCAGCTACAAGAGACCCAGTACTTC; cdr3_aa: CSVNGQLQETQYF
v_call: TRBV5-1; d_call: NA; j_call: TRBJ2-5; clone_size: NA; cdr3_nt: TGCGCCAGCAGACGGACTGTGATTCTTCGCCAAGAGACCCAGTACTTC; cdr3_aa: CASRRTVILRQETQYF
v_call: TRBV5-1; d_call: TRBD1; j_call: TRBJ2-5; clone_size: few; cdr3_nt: TGCGCCAGCAGCTTAAGCGACAGGGGGGGCGAAGAGACCCAGTACTTC; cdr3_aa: CASSLSDRGGEETQYF
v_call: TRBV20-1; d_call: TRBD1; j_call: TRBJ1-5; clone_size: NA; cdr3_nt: TGCAGTGCTAGAGATCAGGGCGACAGGGGGCGCGGACGCAATCAGCCCCAGCATTTT; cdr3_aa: CSARDQGDRGRGRNQPQHF
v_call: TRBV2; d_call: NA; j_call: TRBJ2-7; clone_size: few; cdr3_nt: TGTGCCAGCAGTGGCCAGCCTTGGAGCGAGCAGTACTTC; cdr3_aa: CASSGQPWSEQYF
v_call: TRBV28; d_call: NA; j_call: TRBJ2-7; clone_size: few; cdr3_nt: TGTGCCAGCGGACTTCCCGGCTACGAGCAGTACTTC; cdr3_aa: CASGLPGYEQYF
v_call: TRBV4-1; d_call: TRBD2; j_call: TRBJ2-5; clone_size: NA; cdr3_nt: TGCGCCAGCAGCCAAGAGGGGCTAGCGGGAGTTGGTGAGACCCAGTACTTC; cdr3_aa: CASSQEGLAGVGETQYF
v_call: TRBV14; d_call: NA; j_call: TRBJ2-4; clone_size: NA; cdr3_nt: TGTGCCAGCAGCCAAGGAGGGCCGGGGATGGCCAAAAACATTCAGTACTTC; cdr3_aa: CASSQGGPGMAKNIQYF
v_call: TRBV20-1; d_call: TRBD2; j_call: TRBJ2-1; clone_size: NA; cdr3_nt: TGCAGTGCTAGAGATCAAATGGGACTAGCGGGAGGTCCCTACAATGAGCAGTTCTTC; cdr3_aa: CSARDQMGLAGGPYNEQFF
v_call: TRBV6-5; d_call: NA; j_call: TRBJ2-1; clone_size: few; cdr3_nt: TGTGCCAGCAGTTACTCTTTCGCATTTGAGCAGTTCTTC; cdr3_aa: CASSYSFAFEQFF
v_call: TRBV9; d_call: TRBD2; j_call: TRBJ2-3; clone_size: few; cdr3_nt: TGTGCCAGCAGCGTAGCTCTATCGGGACTAGGAGGATCAGATACGCAGTATTTT; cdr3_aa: CASSVALSGLGGSDTQYF
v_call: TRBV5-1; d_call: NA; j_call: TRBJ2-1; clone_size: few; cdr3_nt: TGCGCCAGCAGCCCCTACCTAGCGTCCTTGGACAATGAGCAGTTCTTC; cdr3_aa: CASSPYLASLDNEQFF
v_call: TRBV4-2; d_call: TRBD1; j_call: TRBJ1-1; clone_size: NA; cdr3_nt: TGTGCCAGCAGCCAAGAGCCAGGGGGAAACACTGAAGCTTTCTTT; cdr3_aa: CASSQEPGGNTEAFF
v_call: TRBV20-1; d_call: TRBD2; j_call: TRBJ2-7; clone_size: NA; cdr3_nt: TGCAGTGCTAGACCGGGACTAGACTACAATGAGCAGTACTTC; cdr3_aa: CSARPGLDYNEQYF
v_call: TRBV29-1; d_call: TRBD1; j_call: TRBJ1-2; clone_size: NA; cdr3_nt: TGCGGATCAAGTGGGACAGGGAAATTCTATGGCTACACCTTC; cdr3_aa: CGSSGTGKFYGYTF
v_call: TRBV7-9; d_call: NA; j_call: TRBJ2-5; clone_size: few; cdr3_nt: TGTGCCAGCAGCCCTAGGGACCGTTTATTCCAAGAGACCCAGTACTTC; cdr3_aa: CASSPRDRLFQETQYF
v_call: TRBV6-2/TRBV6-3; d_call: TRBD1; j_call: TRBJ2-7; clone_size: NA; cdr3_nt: TGTGCCAGCAGTTACTCAAAGACAGGGAGTCCCTACTACGAGCAGTACTTC; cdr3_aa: CASSYSKTGSPYYEQYF
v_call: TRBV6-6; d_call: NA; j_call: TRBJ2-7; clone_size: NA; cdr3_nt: TGTGCCAGCCCTTGTACAGCCGCCTACGAGCAGTACTTC; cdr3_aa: CASPCTAAYEQYF
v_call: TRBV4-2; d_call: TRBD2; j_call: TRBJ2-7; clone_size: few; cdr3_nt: TGTGCCAGCAGCGGGATTCGGACTAGCGGGAGAGACGAGCAGTACTTC; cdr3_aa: CASSGIRTSGRDEQYF
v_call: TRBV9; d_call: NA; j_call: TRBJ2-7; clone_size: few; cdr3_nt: TGTGCCAGCAGCGTAACAGGGCGATCCTACGAGCAGTACTTC; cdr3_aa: CASSVTGRSYEQYF
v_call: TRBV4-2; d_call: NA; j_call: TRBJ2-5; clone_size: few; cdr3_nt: TGTGCCAGCAGCCAACTAGACGGAGAGACCCAGTACTTC; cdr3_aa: CASSQLDGETQYF
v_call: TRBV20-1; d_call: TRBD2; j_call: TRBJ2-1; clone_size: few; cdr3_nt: TGCAGTGCTCAACTAGCGGGAGAGGGCAATGAGCAGTTCTTC; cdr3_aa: CSAQLAGEGNEQFF
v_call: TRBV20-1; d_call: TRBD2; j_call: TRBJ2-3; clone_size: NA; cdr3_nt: TGCAGTGCTAGAGATCCAGGGCCGAGCGGGAGCGTAACAGATACGCAGTATTTT; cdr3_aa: CSARDPGPSGSVTDTQYF
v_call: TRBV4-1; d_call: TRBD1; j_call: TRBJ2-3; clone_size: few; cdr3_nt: TGCGCCAGCAGCCAAGTGGGACAGGCCACAGATACGCAGTATTTT; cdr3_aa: CASSQVGQATDTQYF
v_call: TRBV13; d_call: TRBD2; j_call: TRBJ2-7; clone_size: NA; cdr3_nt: TGTGCCAGCAGCATGAGCGGGAGTGGCAATGAGCAGTACTTC; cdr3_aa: CASSMSGSGNEQYF